Each of the 32 T cell receptor beta chains below was sequenced from the same sample in a study of shared clonotypes between healthy human individuals. Sequencing was performed with immunoSEQ multiplex PCR; in TCRdb, only in-frame clones are kept and a portion is missing. The sample lists over a million clones, more than 75% occurring once. Sequencing was performed on memory CD4+ T cells from PBMCs. As for subset: CD45RA-negative fraction. The source is a man aged 18 to 29 in good health. Some clones in this sample may be carry-over from other donors' samples.

This clone came up once. V and J are TRBV5-4 and TRBJ2-1; 11 nucleotides align to TRBD2. Germline CDR1 and CDR2: SGHNT and YYREEE (reference sequence). Losses at the gene ends were 4 bases for V and 3 bases for J; bases not matched to a gene: 6. The CDR3 covers 16 residues. CDR3 nucleotides: TGTGCCAGCAGCCCGGGGGGACTAGCGGACTACAATGAGCAGTTCTTC. This encodes CASSPGGLADYNEQFF.

This clone was detected a few times. The gene calls are TRBV6-1 and TRBJ1-3; no firm D call. CDR1 MNHNS and CDR2 SASEGT come from the germline V gene. This CDR3 is 12 amino acids long. V was shortened by 3 bases and J by 4 bases, with 4 bases between the two germline ends. The CDR3 DNA is TGTGCCAGCAGTGAGAGAGGAAACACCATATATTTT. Translated, it gives CASSERGNTIYF.

This rearrangement joins TRBV5-6 to TRBJ2-6; no definite D call. Trimming took off 4 bases at V and 1 base at J, with 9 bases between the two ends. The CDR3 has 15 residues. The V gene's germline CDR1 is SGHDT and CDR2 YYEEEE. The CDR3 coding sequence is TGTGCCAGCAGCATGGGGTCTTCTGGGGCCAACGTCCTGACTTTC. Protein sequence: CASSMGSSGANVLTF.

This sequence joins TRBV6-5 and TRBJ2-7, with D perhaps TRBD1 (6 bases). Germline CDR1 is MNHEY and CDR2 is SVGAGI. The CDR3 extends over 14 amino acids. The V end lost 6 bases, the J end lost 7 bases, and 19 bases lay between the germline ends. CDR3 sequence reads: CASSGTWGIMEQYF. CDR3 nucleotides: TGTGCCAGCAGCGGGACATGGGGAATAATGGAGCAGTACTTC.

J is TRBJ2-7 and V is TRBV19, with 12 bases that match TRBD2. V trimming: 4 bases; J trimming: 3 bases; junction bases outside the gene matches: 4. Germline V lookup: CDR1 LNHDA, CDR2 SQIVND (reference sequence). The CDR3 contains 15 residues. The CDR3 region has the DNA TGTGCCAGTAGTAGGACTAGCGGGATCTTCTACGAGCAGTACTTC. Its translation is CASSRTSGIFYEQYF.

This clone was seen once. This sequence joins TRBV5-1 and TRBJ2-7, with 8 bases matching TRBD1. The CDR3 is 14 residues long. V gave up 7 bases and J gave up 4 bases; unmatched junction bases: 10. Germline V gene lookup returns CDR1 SGHRS and CDR2 YFSETQ. CDR3 nucleotide sequence: TGCGCCAGCGGGGCAGGGGGCGGCCCGTACGAGCAGTACTTC. Residues: CASGAGGGPYEQYF.

The V gene is TRBV5-5, the J gene TRBJ1-4, with 11 nucleotides matching TRBD1. The CDR3 consists of 14 residues. Trimming took 5 bases from V and 3 from J; bases not matched to a gene: 0. Germline V CDR1 and CDR2: SGHKS, YYEKEE (reference sequence). CDR3 sequence (DNA): TGTGCCAGCAGGGGACAGGGGGCTAATGAAAAACTGTTTTTT. This gives the protein CASRGQGANEKLFF. The full variable domain, in which reference TRBV5-5 and TRBJ1-4 provide the parts outside the CDR3, is DAGVTQSPTHLIKTRGQQVTLRCSPISGHKSVSWYQQVLGQGPQFIFQYYEKEERGRGNFPDRFSARQFPNYSSELNVNALLLGDSALYLCASRGQGANEKLFFGSGTQLSVL.

The V and J genes are TRBV19 and TRBJ1-1; D perhaps matches TRBD1 (5 bases). Germline V gives CDR1 LNHDA, CDR2 SQIVND (reference sequence). The length of the CDR3 is 13 residues. With 2 bases removed from V and 6 bases from J, the gap between germline ends came to 10 bases. The CDR3 DNA is TGTGCCAGTAGTATACAGGGCAACCCTGAAGCTTTCTTT. Its protein is CASSIQGNPEAFF.

Comment on this clone: Other DNA sequences in the same sample also yield this CDR3. The chain combines TRBV7-3 with TRBJ2-3; 9 nucleotides align to TRBD2. V lost 2 bases to trimming and J lost 4 bases; unmatched junction nucleotides: 1. The CDR3 contains 14 residues. From germline, CDR1 is SGHTA and CDR2 FQGTGA. The CDR3 bases are TGTGCCAGCAGCTTAGGACTAGCGTCAGATACGCAGTATTTT. Amino acids: CASSLGLASDTQYF.

The chain is built from TRBV7-9 and TRBJ2-7; D is unresolved. Trimming removed 5 bases at V and 4 bases at J, with 6 bases between. Per germline, CDR1 SEHNR and CDR2 FQNEAQ (reference sequence). This CDR3 region has 11 residues. CDR3 nucleotide sequence: TGTGCCAGCAGCAGAGAATACGAGCAGTACTTC. Residues: CASSREYEQYF.

CDR3 bases: TGTGCCAGCAGCGTAGCCGAGGGGGACCAAGGAGGCTACACCTTC. It encodes CASSVAEGDQGGYTF. The rearrangement links TRBV9 to TRBJ1-2; possibly TRBD1 for D (6 bases). Between the trimmed V and J ends, which lost 0 bases and 8 bases, there was a span of 17 bases. The CDR3 consists of 15 residues. From germline, CDR1 is SGDLS and CDR2 YYNGEE.

V and J are TRBV5-4 and TRBJ2-5, with 11 bases matching TRBD1. Germline V gene data show CDR1 as SGHNT and CDR2 as YYREEE (reference sequence). The CDR3 extends over 16 amino acids. Losses at the gene ends were 4 bases for V and 2 bases for J; bases not matched to a gene: 7. CDR3 loop: CASSPSRDRGQETQYF. CDR3 nucleotides: TGTGCCAGCAGCCCGTCCAGGGACAGGGGGCAAGAGACCCAGTACTTC. The variable domain in full, completed from reference TRBV5-4 and TRBJ2-5, reads ETGVTQSPTHLIKTRGQQVTLRCSSQSGHNTVSWYQQALGQGPQFIFQYYREEENGRGNFPPRFSGLQFPNYSSELNVNALELDDSALYLCASSPSRDRGQETQYFGPGTRLLVL.

The V and J genes are TRBV2 and TRBJ1-3, with no clear D. Germline V CDR1 and CDR2: SNHLY, FYNNEI. The CDR3 loop spans 11 amino acids. The V and J ends lost 4 bases and 7 bases respectively, with 5 bases between them. CDR3 protein: CASSGLNTIYF. DNA of the CDR3: TGTGCCAGCAGTGGGCTTAACACCATATATTTT.

The rearrangement uses TRBV18 and TRBJ1-1, with a tentative D call TRBD1 (5 bases). Trimming pared 5 bases from V and 0 bases from J, leaving 7 bases between. Germline CDR1 is KGHSH and CDR2 is LQKENI. The CDR3 has 13 residues. CDR3 bases: TGTGCCAGCTCAGAGGGGATGAACACTGAAGCTTTCTTT. Its translation is CASSEGMNTEAFF. The variable domain in full, completed from reference TRBV18 and TRBJ1-1, reads NAGVMQNPRHLVRRRGQEARLRCSPMKGHSHVYWYRQLPEEGLKFMVYLQKENIIDESGMPKERFSAEFPKEGPSILRIQQVVRGDSAAYFCASSEGMNTEAFFGQGTRLTVV.

This clone was detected a few times. The gene calls are TRBV11-2 and TRBJ1-4, with D tentatively TRBD1 (5 bases). V was pared by 1 base and J by 4 bases, with 13 bases between. This CDR3 has 16 residues. In germline, CDR1 is SGHAT, CDR2 FQNNGV. CDR3 sequence reads: CASSLGRQGNNEKLFF. The CDR3, as DNA: TGTGCCAGCAGCTTAGGTCGGCAGGGTAATAATGAAAAACTGTTTTTT.

Of note for this clone: Other DNA sequences within the sample encode an identical CDR3. The chain employs TRBV9 and TRBJ1-2; weak D call: TRBD1 (6 bases). The CDR3 spans 13 residues. Germline assignment: CDR1 SGDLS and CDR2 YYNGEE. Between the trimmed V and J ends, which lost 0 bases and 4 bases, there was a span of 7 bases. This chain's CDR3 is CASSVGGAYGYTF. CDR3 bases: TGTGCCAGCAGCGTAGGGGGGGCCTATGGCTACACCTTC. The variable domain in full, with the rest retrieved from reference TRBV9 and TRBJ1-2, is DSGVTQTPKHLITATGQRVTLRCSPRSGDLSVYWYQQSLDQGLQFLIQYYNGEERAKGNILERFSAQQFPDLHSELNLSSLELGDSALYFCASSVGGAYGYTFGSGTRLTVV.

The chain combines TRBV28 with TRBJ2-7; weak D call: TRBD1 (6 bases). V gave up 5 bases and J gave up 1 base, with 12 bases separating them. Germline assignment: CDR1 MDHEN and CDR2 SYDVKM. The length of the CDR3 is 14 residues. Here the CDR3 reads CASSPWTASYEQYF. Written as DNA, the CDR3 is TGTGCCAGCAGTCCCTGGACAGCGTCCTACGAGCAGTACTTC.

The chain joins TRBV14 to TRBJ2-3; possibly TRBD2 for D (6 bases). Germline lookup yields CDR1 SGHDN and CDR2 FVKESK. The CDR3 is made up of 14 amino acids. Trimming took 0 bases from V and 12 from J, leaving 16 bases between them. The CDR3 reads CASSQDRASDKQYF. CDR3 DNA: TGTGCCAGCAGCCAAGATCGGGCTAGCGACAAACAGTATTTT. Full variable domain (missing parts from reference TRBV14 and TRBJ2-3): EAGVTQFPSHSVIEKGQTVTLRCDPISGHDNLYWYRRVMGKEIKFLLHFVKESKQDESGMPNNRFLAERTGGTYSTLKVQPAELEDSGVYFCASSQDRASDKQYFGPGTRLTVL.

This chain links TRBV7-2 with TRBJ2-7, with a weak D call TRBD2 (5 bases). Germline V gene data show CDR1 as SGHTA and CDR2 as FQGNSA. Trimming shortened V by 3 bases and J by 4 bases, and 16 bases separated the two germline ends. The CDR3 sequence is 15 residues long. The CDR3 region has the DNA TGTGCCAGCAGCTTCAGTAGATTACGGGGATACGAGCAGTACTTC. Its translation is CASSFSRLRGYEQYF.

The chain is built from TRBV10-3 and TRBJ2-3, with D unclear. The germline V gene has CDR1 ENHRY and CDR2 SYGVKD. The germline V and J ends were trimmed by 4 bases and 1 base, with 15 bases remaining between them. This CDR3 is 16 amino acids long. CDR3 sequence: CAISAPVGEGTDTQYF. As DNA, the CDR3 is TGTGCCATCAGTGCCCCCGTAGGTGAGGGCACAGATACGCAGTATTTT.

The rearrangement joins TRBV7-3 to TRBJ2-6; the D is unclear. Per the germline V gene, CDR1 is SGHTA and CDR2 is FQGTGA. The V end lost 5 bases, the J end lost 0 bases, and 8 bases lay between the germline ends. This CDR3 is built from 15 residues. CDR3 protein: CASSIGLSGANVLTF. The CDR3 DNA reads TGTGCCAGCAGCATCGGCCTCTCTGGGGCCAACGTCCTGACTTTC.

This chain uses TRBV7-2 with TRBJ2-3, with D possibly being TRBD2 (6 bases). The V and J ends lost 1 base and 2 bases respectively, with 10 bases between them. Germline CDR1 reads SGHTA; CDR2 reads FQGNSA. The CDR3 spans 15 residues. The CDR3 nucleotides are TGTGCCAGCAGCTTAGAGGACTATTCCACAGATACGCAGTATTTT. It encodes CASSLEDYSTDTQYF.

The V and J genes are TRBV19 and TRBJ1-4, with 7 positions matching TRBD1. CDR3 length: 15 amino acids. CDR1 and CDR2 from the germline V gene are LNHDA and SQIVND (reference sequence). V gave up 6 bases and J gave up 6 bases; unmatched junction bases: 10. DNA for the CDR3: TGTGCCAGTAGAAGCCGACAGGGCGAAGATGAAAAACTGTTTTTT. Protein sequence: CASRSRQGEDEKLFF.

This clone has a single count. V usage is TRBV27 and J usage is TRBJ2-7; D gene ambiguous. This CDR3 is built from 14 residues. Germline V gene sequence: CDR1 MNHEY, CDR2 SMNVEV (reference sequence). V was trimmed by 0 bases and J by 9 bases, leaving 15 bases between them. The CDR3 loop reads CASSLSIGDPGQYF. Written as DNA, the CDR3 is TGTGCCAGCAGTTTATCAATCGGCGACCCGGGGCAGTACTTC.

CDR3 protein: CAWSATGTGANEQFF. In DNA, the CDR3 is TGTGCCTGGAGTGCCACAGGGACAGGAGCTAATGAGCAGTTCTTC. This chain connects TRBV30 to TRBJ2-1; TRBD1 agrees at 8 bases. V gave up 1 base and J gave up 7 bases; unmatched junction bases: 9. Per germline, CDR1 GTSNPN and CDR2 SVGIG (reference sequence). This CDR3 is built from 15 residues.

Comments on this clone: The sample has other DNA sequences that encode this CDR3 too. The gene calls are TRBV2 and TRBJ1-1; D possibly corresponds to TRBD1 (6 bases). Germline V gene lookup returns CDR1 SNHLY and CDR2 FYNNEI. V was trimmed by 0 bases and J by 7 bases, leaving 12 bases between them. CDR3 size: 14 residues. CDR3 sequence: CASSEALPGVEAFF. The CDR3 DNA reads TGTGCCAGCAGTGAAGCGCTTCCAGGGGTTGAAGCTTTCTTT.

The chain recombines TRBV6-6 with TRBJ1-1; D remains ambiguous. Per germline, CDR1 MNHNY and CDR2 SVGAGI (reference sequence). V shed 3 bases and J shed 6 bases, with 8 bases lying between them. The CDR3 sequence is 12 residues long. The CDR3 sequence: CASSYGRAEAFF. The CDR3 DNA is TGTGCCAGCAGTTATGGAAGGGCTGAAGCTTTCTTT.

This rearrangement joins TRBV19 to TRBJ2-2; D gene ambiguous. The CDR3 has 13 residues. Per the germline V gene, CDR1 is LNHDA and CDR2 is SQIVND (reference sequence). V lost 5 bases and J lost 4, with 8 bases in between. The CDR3 region has the DNA TGTGCCAGTAGTCCCTCGGGCACCGGGGAGCTGTTTTTT. It yields the protein CASSPSGTGELFF.

The chain carries TRBV9 and TRBJ1-1, with D hard to call. The CDR3 totals 16 residues. Germline V gene lookup returns CDR1 SGDLS and CDR2 YYNGEE. Trimming cost V 5 bases and J 0 bases, with 17 bases left between them. This CDR3 is CASSPMRRVLNTEAFF. The DNA for the CDR3 is TGTGCCAGCAGTCCAATGAGGAGGGTACTGAACACTGAAGCTTTCTTT.

The genes are TRBV5-4 and TRBJ2-3; TRBD1 matches 7 bases. The V gene's germline CDR1 is SGHNT and CDR2 YYREEE (reference sequence). CDR3 length: 16 amino acids. V was clipped by 1 base and J by 0 bases; unmatched bases: 5. CDR3 coding DNA: TGTGCCAGCAGCTTGCAGACAGGGTTGAGCACAGATACGCAGTATTTT. Residues: CASSLQTGLSTDTQYF.

The chain couples TRBV4-2 to TRBJ2-1, with 10 bases matching TRBD2. This CDR3 contains 17 residues. Germline V gene data show CDR1 as LGHNA and CDR2 as YNFKEQ. V trimming: 2 bases; J trimming: 7 bases; junction bases outside the gene matches: 11. This chain's CDR3 is CASSQSLAGALNNEQFF. CDR3 sequence (DNA): TGTGCCAGCAGCCAATCGCTAGCGGGAGCCCTAAATAATGAGCAGTTCTTC.

The chain combines TRBV4-2 with TRBJ2-2; no definite D call. The germline V gene has CDR1 LGHNA and CDR2 YNFKEQ. The CDR3 loop spans 17 amino acids. The V end lost 1 base, the J end lost 9 bases, and 21 bases lay between the germline ends. The CDR3 sequence: CASSQGGSGGESRELFF. For the CDR3, the DNA is TGTGCCAGCAGCCAAGGGGGATCGGGTGGTGAGTCCCGGGAGCTGTTTTTT.